This T cell receptor (beta chain) was recovered during a study of blood T cell repertoires in COVID-19. The overall study: Material from acute and convalescent COVID-19 was sourced from the United States, Italy and Spain. The analysed material was cDNA or gDNA that came from T cells, B-cell-depleted T cells, or PBMCs.

CDR1 and CDR2 from the germline V gene are MNHNY and SVGAGI (reference sequence). The CDR3 consists of 13 residues. V was cut by 7 bases and J by 0 bases, with 7 bases left in between. Per the study methods: Nucleated cell counts were estimated from reference gene primer amplification. Measured with immunoSEQ multiplex PCR; TCRdb has only the in-frame clones, and not every one. V, J and clone size derive from that table, while D and trimming were established from the DNA sequence. The data hold roughly 200,000 clones, with approximately 80% observed a single time. Enrollment of patients from Seattle took place during active infection, with longitudinal follow-up.

The V call is TRBV6-6, the J call TRBJ1-3; D gene unclear. The sequence was obtained from a woman in her 40s with COVID-19, enrolled during active disease. The sample was peripheral blood. CDR3 protein: CASTESSGNTIYF. CDR3 nucleotides: TGTGCCAGCACGGAGAGCTCTGGAAACACCATATATTTT.